These 8 T cell receptor beta chains share one sample of origin, sequenced in a study of cytomegalovirus exposure and HLA in healthy donors (dated by TCRdb to about 2017). Libraries were built with the immunoSEQ multiplex PCR assay. For the multiplex PCR, a mixture combining 60 forward primers for TCR Vbeta segments and 13 reverse primers for TCR Jbeta segments was used. TCRdb re-hosts the immuneACCESS table, in-frame sequences only. Its copies lack some clones; in the studies checked, an unresolved V gene accounts for under half of them, and the cause for the rest is not known. The sample data list 100,000 to 150,000 clones, and roughly 73% of these were observed just once. The ten most abundant clones make up under 5.5% of the sample. Source material: PBMCs. The receptors originated from a man in his 60s in good health and CMV-seropositive.

This chain uses TRBV9 with TRBJ2-6; D gene unclear. Germline CDR1 reads SGDLS; CDR2 reads YYNGEE. The V and J ends lost 2 bases and 2 bases respectively, with 5 bases between them. The CDR3 totals 14 residues. DNA for the CDR3: TGTGCCAGCAGCGTCACAGCTGGGGCCAACGTCCTGACTTTC. It encodes CASSVTAGANVLTF.

This clone ranks as medium-sized. This sequence joins TRBV5-1 and TRBJ1-6, with D maybe TRBD1 (5 bases). This CDR3 is 14 amino acids long. Trimming stripped 0 bases from V and 9 bases from J, with 10 bases between. CDR1 SGHRS and CDR2 YFSETQ come from the germline V gene. This chain's CDR3 is CASSLERRGSPLHF. The CDR3 DNA sequence: TGCGCCAGCAGCTTGGAACGTAGGGGTTCACCCCTCCACTTT.

The chain is built from TRBV7-2 and TRBJ2-7, with TRBD1 matching over 7 bases. The germline V gene encodes CDR1 SGHTA and CDR2 FQGNSA. This CDR3 contains 15 residues. V lost 5 bases, J lost 5 bases, and 12 bases stayed unmatched. The CDR3 spells CASSPWTGRSHEQYF. The CDR3 DNA reads as TGTGCCAGCAGCCCATGGACAGGTCGCAGCCACGAGCAGTACTTC.

This chain joins TRBV2 and TRBJ2-5; tentative D call: TRBD2 (7 bases). The CDR3 runs to 16 residues. V lost 7 bases to trimming and J lost 5 bases, with 23 bases between them. Looked up from germline, CDR1 is SNHLY and CDR2 is FYNNEI. This CDR3 is CASTPPLGGGRETQYF. The CDR3 nucleotides read TGTGCCAGCACCCCCCCTTTAGGGGGGGGGCGGGAGACCCAGTACTTC.

The chain carries TRBV5-1 and TRBJ2-5; D might be TRBD1 (5 bases). The CDR3 sequence is 14 residues long. From germline, CDR1 is SGHRS and CDR2 YFSETQ. V was clipped by 2 bases and J by 1 base, with 9 bases between them. CDR3 nucleotides: TGCGCCAGCAGCTTCCCAGACAGCCAAGAGACCCAGTACTTC. Its translation: CASSFPDSQETQYF.

The rearrangement joins TRBV29-1 to TRBJ1-6, with D uncertain. The length of the CDR3 is 13 residues. Between the trimmed V and J ends, which lost 7 bases and 0 bases, there was a span of 7 bases. Germline V gene data show CDR1 as SQVTM and CDR2 as ANQGSEA. CDR3 nucleotide sequence: TGCAGCGCGGGAGCCTCCTATAATTCACCCCTCCACTTT. It yields the protein CSAGASYNSPLHF.

This chain connects TRBV27 to TRBJ2-2; TRBD1 aligns across 8 bases. The CDR3 extends over 16 amino acids. Trimming cost V 3 bases and J 7 bases; bases outside gene matches: 10. The germline gives CDR1 MNHEY, CDR2 SMNVEV (reference sequence). The CDR3 reads CASSFRDRWTGGELFF. The DNA for the CDR3 is TGTGCCAGCAGTTTCCGGGACAGGTGGACCGGCGGGGAGCTGTTTTTT.

V gene TRBV6-1 combines with J gene TRBJ1-1; no clear D. The V end was cut by 1 base, the J end by 1 base, with 7 bases between. This CDR3 spans 14 amino acids. The germline gives CDR1 MNHNS, CDR2 SASEGT. The CDR3 reads CASSEVGWNTEAFF. The DNA for the CDR3 is TGTGCCAGCAGTGAAGTCGGGTGGAACACTGAAGCTTTCTTT.